The next 28 T cell receptor beta chains were all read from a single sample in a study of blood T cell repertoires in COVID-19 (dated by TCRdb to the early 2020s). Library construction relied on the immunoSEQ multiplex PCR assay. Held by TCRdb, this immuneACCESS table contains in-frame sequences only and omits some clones. Under half of the omission traces to an unresolved V gene where checked; the cause of the rest is unknown. The sample contains about 200,000 clones, around 80% of them found a single time. The ten largest clones add up to approximately 5.3% of the sample. The material sequenced was peripheral blood. The receptor set was obtained from a human donor in a cohort sampled during active COVID-19.

The V gene is TRBV28, the J gene TRBJ1-1; 12 bases line up with TRBD1. V lost 6 bases to trimming and J lost 0 bases; unmatched junction nucleotides: 5. Per the germline V gene, CDR1 is MDHEN and CDR2 is SYDVKM. This CDR3 has 16 amino acids. As DNA, the CDR3 is TGTGCCAGCAGACCTGGGACAGGGGGCCTGAACACTGAAGCTTTCTTT. It specifies CASRPGTGGLNTEAFF.

The gene calls are TRBV4-3 and TRBJ2-7; D gene ambiguous. This CDR3 spans 13 amino acids. The V and J ends lost 0 bases and 3 bases respectively, with 6 bases between them. Germline V gene sequence: CDR1 LGHNA, CDR2 YSLEER. DNA of the CDR3: TGCGCCAGCAGCCAAGATCAGCGCTACGAGCAGTACTTC. Translated, it gives CASSQDQRYEQYF.

The V and J genes are TRBV2 and TRBJ1-3; 9 bases fit TRBD1. CDR1 SNHLY and CDR2 FYNNEI come from the germline V gene. Losses at the gene ends were 6 bases for V and 4 bases for J; bases not matched to a gene: 7. The CDR3 has 15 residues. DNA of the CDR3: TGTGCCAGCAGGTCGACAGGGGGGCGCGGAAACACCATATATTTT. As protein: CASRSTGGRGNTIYF.

The gene calls are TRBV3-1 (or the pseudogene TRBV3-2) and TRBJ2-5; 12 nucleotides line up with TRBD2. The germline V gene has CDR1 LGHDT and CDR2 YNNKEL (reference sequence). Trimming removed 3 bases from V and 4 bases from J; junction bases left unmatched: 3. The CDR3 extends over 15 amino acids. The CDR3 region is CASSQTTSGRETQYF. The CDR3 nucleotides read TGTGCCAGCAGCCAGACGACTAGCGGGAGAGAGACCCAGTACTTC.

The chain recombines TRBV6-5 with TRBJ1-1; D unclear. Looked up from germline, CDR1 is MNHEY and CDR2 is SVGAGI. The V and J ends lost 2 bases and 3 bases respectively, with 13 bases between them. This CDR3 has 15 residues. CDR3 sequence: CASSYEAPAYTEAFF. CDR3 in DNA: TGTGCCAGCAGTTACGAGGCCCCGGCGTACACTGAAGCTTTCTTT.

The chain links TRBV15 to TRBJ2-7; maybe TRBD2 (5 bases). Germline CDR1 LNHNV, CDR2 YYDKDF (reference sequence). The CDR3 sequence is 13 residues long. Deletions cut 6 bases from V and 2 bases from J, with 11 bases between. The CDR3 DNA reads as TGTGCCACCAGACGGGAAGGGACCTACGAGCAGTACTTC. This sequence encodes CATRREGTYEQYF.

This chain connects TRBV18 to TRBJ1-2, with 7 bases aligning to TRBD1. The CDR3 contains 15 residues. Germline CDR1 reads KGHSH; CDR2 reads LQKENI. The ends lost 5 bases at V and 3 bases at J; junction bases unmatched: 9. The CDR3 nucleotides read TGTGCCAGCTCATTCGTAGGGGGCGCGGACTATGGCTACACCTTC. It is translated as CASSFVGGADYGYTF.

The chain joins TRBV7-2 to TRBJ2-7; TRBD2 might be the D (5 bases). Germline CDR1 is SGHTA and CDR2 is FQGNSA. This CDR3 is built from 14 residues. The V end lost 4 bases, the J end lost 2 bases, and 12 bases lay between the germline ends. CDR3 bases: TGTGCCAGCAGCTCCCCGCGGAGGCCCTACGAGCAGTACTTC. It yields the protein CASSSPRRPYEQYF.

About this clone itself: It is unclear where the CDR3 begins or ends on the DNA, so no DNA is shown, and the CDR3 is as TCRdb lists it. J is TRBJ2-7 and V is TRBV28; the table gives TRBD2 as D, unverified against the DNA. 13 amino acids form the CDR3, both terminal residues included. Per germline, CDR1 MDHEN and CDR2 SYDVKM. CDR3 protein: CASSLSWAGGSNF.

The chain uses TRBV7-9 and TRBJ2-7; D is perhaps TRBD1 (6 bases). Trimming took off 3 bases at V and 6 bases at J, with 12 bases between the two ends. This CDR3 spans 13 amino acids. Germline CDR1 reads SEHNR; CDR2 reads FQNEAQ (reference sequence). The CDR3 nucleotides read TGTGCCAGCAGCTTTGGGGCAGGGGTCGAGCAGTACTTC. The encoded protein is CASSFGAGVEQYF.

V usage is TRBV7-2 and J usage is TRBJ2-6; TRBD1 matches 8 bases. The germline V gene encodes CDR1 SGHTA and CDR2 FQGNSA. Trimming took 6 bases from V and 0 from J; bases not matched to a gene: 7. The CDR3 runs 17 residues. In DNA form, the CDR3 reads TGTGCCAGCAGTATCCGGGACAGGCCCTCTGGGGCCAACGTCCTGACTTTC. Its translation is CASSIRDRPSGANVLTF.

The sample holds a few counts of this clone. The rearrangement uses TRBV28 and TRBJ1-5; the match to TRBD1 covers 8 bases. This CDR3 region has 14 residues. V was clipped by 2 bases and J by 6 bases; unmatched bases: 3. Germline CDR1 is MDHEN and CDR2 is SYDVKM. The CDR3 region is CASSLTRGRQPQHF. CDR3 DNA: TGTGCCAGCAGTTTAACCAGGGGGCGTCAGCCCCAGCATTTT.

This clone has a single count. The CDR3, as DNA: TGTGCCAGCATATTAGCGGGAGGTGGTGAGCAGTTCTTC. It is translated as CASILAGGGEQFF. The chain couples TRBV28 to TRBJ2-1; 10 positions match TRBD2. The CDR3 sequence is 13 residues long. Germline assignment: CDR1 MDHEN and CDR2 SYDVKM. Trimming at V came to 7 bases and at J to 9 bases, leaving 6 bases not matched to a gene.

J is TRBJ2-7 and V is TRBV14; 9 positions match TRBD2. V shed 2 bases and J 4 bases; nucleotides not matched to a gene: 6. CDR3 length: 15 residues. Germline V gives CDR1 SGHDN, CDR2 FVKESK. CDR3 nucleotide sequence: TGTGCCAGCAGCCAACCCGCGGGAGGGATGTACGAGCAGTACTTC. This gives the protein CASSQPAGGMYEQYF.

V and J are TRBV9 and TRBJ1-4; TRBD1 agrees at 9 bases. Germline CDR1 SGDLS, CDR2 YYNGEE. The V segment lost 3 bases and the J segment 5 bases; nucleotides outside the gene matches: 8. This CDR3 comprises 16 residues. CDR3 coding DNA: TGTGCCAGCAGCGCCAAAGCACAGGGGGCGAATGAAAAACTGTTTTTT. Its protein is CASSAKAQGANEKLFF.

In this sample, this clone turned up a few times. V is TRBV4-2 and J is TRBJ2-7, with 10 bases fitting TRBD2. The ends lost 4 bases at V and 7 bases at J; junction bases unmatched: 7. The CDR3 runs 14 residues. CDR1 is LGHNA, CDR2 YNFKEQ, per germline. The CDR3 DNA is TGTGCCAGCAGCCCCTCTAGCGGGAGAAAGGAGCAGTACTTC. Residues: CASSPSSGRKEQYF.

The chain employs TRBV19 and TRBJ1-1; a possible D gene is TRBD1 (6 bases). The length of the CDR3 is 15 residues. V gave up 7 bases and J gave up 1 base, with 16 bases separating them. Per the germline V gene, CDR1 is LNHDA and CDR2 is SQIVND (reference sequence). The CDR3 DNA reads TGTGCCAGTATTGTCACAGGGTTAGGGAACACTGAAGCTTTCTTT. It translates to CASIVTGLGNTEAFF.

This clone was recorded a few times. This chain joins TRBV5-1 and TRBJ1-2; D is unclear. The CDR3 length is 17 residues. The germline V gene has CDR1 SGHRS and CDR2 YFSETQ. V was cut by 6 bases and J by 4 bases, with 25 bases left in between. The chain's CDR3 is CASTLTESPLPGYGYTF. DNA of the CDR3: TGCGCCAGCACCCTGACGGAGAGCCCCTTACCGGGCTATGGCTACACCTTC.

The rearrangement joins TRBV23-1 to TRBJ2-3; maybe TRBD1 (6 bases). TRBV23-1 is an ORF for which the function is uncertain. The CDR3 loop spans 14 amino acids. The V and J ends lost 5 bases and 6 bases respectively, with 15 bases between them. The CDR3 nucleotides read TGCGCCAGCAGTAAAACAGGGCCCGCCGATACGCAGTATTTT. Its translation: CASSKTGPADTQYF.

V and J are TRBV5-4 and TRBJ2-7; 8 bases match TRBD2. CDR1 and CDR2 (germline): SGHNT, YYREEE (reference sequence). CDR3 length: 16 residues. V shed 4 bases and J 4 bases; nucleotides not matched to a gene: 13. The DNA for the CDR3 is TGTGCCAGCAGCGGAGGCCCAAGCGGGAGCGGGTACGAGCAGTACTTC. Translating gives CASSGGPSGSGYEQYF.

The chain recombines TRBV7-9 with TRBJ2-5; 10 bases map to TRBD2. Germline V gives CDR1 SEHNR, CDR2 FQNEAQ (reference sequence). The CDR3 runs to 16 residues. The V segment lost 5 bases and the J segment 5 bases; nucleotides outside the gene matches: 11. The CDR3 nucleotides are TGTGCCAGCAGCCCGGTCCAGCGGGAGGGCCTGGAGACCCAGTACTTC. This gives the protein CASSPVQREGLETQYF.

The rearrangement uses TRBV7-2 and TRBJ2-7; 13 nucleotides match TRBD2. Germline assignment: CDR1 SGHTA and CDR2 FQGNSA. The CDR3 loop spans 16 amino acids. The V gene end was trimmed by 1 base and the J gene end by 6 bases; junction bases not matched to a gene: 6. This CDR3 is CASSLVGTSGTSEQYF. The CDR3 nucleotides are TGTGCCAGCAGCTTAGTGGGGACTAGCGGGACTAGCGAGCAGTACTTC.

The chain uses TRBV7-3 and TRBJ2-1; D uncertain. From germline, CDR1 is SGHTA and CDR2 FQGTGA. V gave up 0 bases and J gave up 3 bases, with 6 bases separating them. The CDR3 consists of 14 residues. This chain's CDR3 is CASSLTAGYNEQFF. CDR3 in DNA: TGTGCCAGCAGCTTAACGGCAGGCTACAATGAGCAGTTCTTC.

In regard to this clone: Additional DNA sequences in this sample encode the identical CDR3. The CDR3 DNA reads TGTGCCAGCAGCTTAGGTGCCGGGAACTATGGCTACACCTTC. Its translation: CASSLGAGNYGYTF. The chain combines TRBV7-6 with TRBJ1-2; no clear D. Deletions cut 1 base from V and 2 bases from J, with 8 bases between. Germline loops: CDR1 SGHVS, CDR2 FNYEAQ. The CDR3 extends over 14 amino acids.

There are many counts of this clone. This chain joins TRBV28 and TRBJ2-6; 11 nucleotides agree with TRBD2. The trim removed 6 bases at V and 2 bases at J, leaving 6 bases unmatched. The CDR3 is 17 amino acids. Germline V lookup: CDR1 MDHEN, CDR2 SYDVKM. This CDR3 is CASSLLLAGAGANVLTF. CDR3 in DNA: TGTGCCAGCAGCCTACTACTAGCGGGAGCTGGGGCCAACGTCCTGACTTTC.

The chain links TRBV18 to TRBJ2-5; 8 bases are shared with TRBD2. This CDR3 spans 16 amino acids. With V trimmed by 6 bases and J by 2 bases, 11 bases remained unmatched. CDR1 and CDR2 (germline): KGHSH, LQKENI. CDR3: CASSTRGVASQETQYF. CDR3 DNA sequence: TGTGCCAGCTCCACGCGGGGGGTAGCGTCGCAAGAGACCCAGTACTTC. The full variable domain, its missing parts supplied by reference TRBV18 and TRBJ2-5, is NAGVMQNPRHLVRRRGQEARLRCSPMKGHSHVYWYRQLPEEGLKFMVYLQKENIIDESGMPKERFSAEFPKEGPSILRIQQVVRGDSAAYFCASSTRGVASQETQYFGPGTRLLVL.

The chain employs TRBV28 and TRBJ2-3, with TRBD1 identical over 7 bases. The CDR3 sequence is 17 residues long. The germline gives CDR1 MDHEN, CDR2 SYDVKM. The ends lost 6 bases at V and 3 bases at J; junction bases unmatched: 15. The CDR3 DNA follows: TGTGCCAGCAGACTCGGGACAGTAGGCTCACGGACAGATACGCAGTATTTT. Translating gives CASRLGTVGSRTDTQYF.

V and J are TRBV5-1 and TRBJ1-1, with D possibly TRBD1 on 6 matching bases. The CDR3 contains 16 residues. Trimming pared 4 bases from V and 1 base from J, leaving 17 bases between. Germline V gene data show CDR1 as SGHRS and CDR2 as YFSETQ. CDR3 sequence: CASSLQGLGANTEAFF. The CDR3 DNA reads as TGCGCCAGCAGCCTGCAGGGGTTAGGGGCGAACACTGAAGCTTTCTTT.